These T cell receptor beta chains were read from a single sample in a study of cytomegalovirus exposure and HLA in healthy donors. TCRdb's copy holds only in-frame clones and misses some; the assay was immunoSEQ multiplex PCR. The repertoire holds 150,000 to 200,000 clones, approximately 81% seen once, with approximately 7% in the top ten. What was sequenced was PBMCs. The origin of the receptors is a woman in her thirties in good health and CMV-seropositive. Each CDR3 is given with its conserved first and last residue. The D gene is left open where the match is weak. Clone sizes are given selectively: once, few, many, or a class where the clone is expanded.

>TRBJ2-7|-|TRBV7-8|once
TGTGCCAGCAGCCCCCTTGGGGGGTACGAGCAGTACTTC
CASSPLGGYEQYF
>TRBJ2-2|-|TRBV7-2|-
TGTGCCAGCAGCTTACCTTACAGAGGGGAGCTGTTTTTT
CASSLPYRGELFF
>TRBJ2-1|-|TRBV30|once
TGTGCCTGGAGTGTACTAACGCGGCGGTACAATGAGCAGTTCTTC
CAWSVLTRRYNEQFF
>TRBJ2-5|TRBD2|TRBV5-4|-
TGTGCCAGCAGCTTGGGGGCTATAGCGGGGGGTCAAGAGACCCAGTACTTC
CASSLGAIAGGQETQYF
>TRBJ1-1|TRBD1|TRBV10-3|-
TGTGCCATCAGTGAGTCAGGGACAGGGAGCCCTGAAGCTTTCTTT
CAISESGTGSPEAFF
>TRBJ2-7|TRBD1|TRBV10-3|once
TGTGCCATCAGTGGACGGGACAGGCCCTCTTACGAGCAGTACTTC
CAISGRDRPSYEQYF
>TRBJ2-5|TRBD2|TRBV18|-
TGTGCCAGCTCACCGCTGACTGGACTAGCGGGGAGCGAGACCCAGTACTTC
CASSPLTGLAGSETQYF
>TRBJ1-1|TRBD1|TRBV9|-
TGTGCCAGCAGTGTAGGACAGGGGAACACTGAAGCTTTCTTT
CASSVGQGNTEAFF
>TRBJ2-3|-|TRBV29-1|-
TGCAGCGTTCCGCGGCAGACGACAGATACGCAGTATTTT
CSVPRQTTDTQYF
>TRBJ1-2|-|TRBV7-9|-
TGTTCCAGCAGCCCCTGGGAGGGGATGGAATTACATGGCTACACCTTC
CSSSPWEGMELHGYTF
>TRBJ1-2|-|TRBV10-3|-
TGTGCCATCAGGGCCTACGAAGACAAGAACTATGGCTACACCTTC
CAIRAYEDKNYGYTF
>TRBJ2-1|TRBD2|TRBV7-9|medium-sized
TGTGCCAGCAGCCCAGGACTAGCGGGGGTTTACAATGAGCAGTTCTTC
CASSPGLAGVYNEQFF
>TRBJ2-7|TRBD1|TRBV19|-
TGTGCCAGTAGTACCATCACAGGGGCCGAGCAGTACTTC
CASSTITGAEQYF
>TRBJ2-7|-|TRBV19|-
TGTGCCAGTAGTGCGACTAGTTCCGAGCAGTACTTC
CASSATSSEQYF
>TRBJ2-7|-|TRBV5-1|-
TGCGCCAGCAGCTCAGACCCGGCCAGGGGAACCTACGAGCAGTACTTC
CASSSDPARGTYEQYF
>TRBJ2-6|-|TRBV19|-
TGTGCCGGGCGATCTCGGGGGTCCAACGTCCTGACTTTC
CAGRSRGSNVLTF
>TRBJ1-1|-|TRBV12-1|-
TGTGCCAGCAGCTTGGGCAGGTCGAACACTGAAGCTTTCTTT
CASSLGRSNTEAFF
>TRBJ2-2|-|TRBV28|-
TGTGCCAGCAGCTTTGACGCCGACAGCGCGAACACCGGGGAGCTGTTTTTT
CASSFDADSANTGELFF
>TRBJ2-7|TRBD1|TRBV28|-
TGTGCCAGCAGTCCCCTAGCAGGGACAGGGGGCTCCTACGAGCAGTACTTC
CASSPLAGTGGSYEQYF
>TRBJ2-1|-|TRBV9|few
TGTGCCAGCAGCGTAGCCCGACAGTACGACAATGAGCAGTTCTTC
CASSVARQYDNEQFF
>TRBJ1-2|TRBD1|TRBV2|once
TGTGCCAGCAGTGGGGACAGGCCCTATGGCTACACCTTC
CASSGDRPYGYTF
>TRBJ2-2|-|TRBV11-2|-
TGTGCCAGCAGCTTAGAAAGGAGACGGAACACCGGGGAGCTGTTTTTT
CASSLERRRNTGELFF
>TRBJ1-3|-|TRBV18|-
TGTGCCAGCTCACCAATTCCAGACATACAACCCTCTGGAAACACCATATATTTT
CASSPIPDIQPSGNTIYF
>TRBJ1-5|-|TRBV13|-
TGTGCCAGCAGCTTAGGCGTCGGGAGTCAGCCCCAGCATTTT
CASSLGVGSQPQHF
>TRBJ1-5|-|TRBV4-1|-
TGCGCCAGCAGCCAAGAATTTGTTCGTCAGCCCCAGCATTTT
CASSQEFVRQPQHF
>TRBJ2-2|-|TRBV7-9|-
TGTTCCAGCAGCTTAGTGGCAAGAGGGGAGCTGTTTTTT
CSSSLVARGELFF
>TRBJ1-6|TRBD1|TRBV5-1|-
TGCGCCAGCAGCTTGGTAGGGACAGGGAATAATTCACCCCTCCACTTT
CASSLVGTGNNSPLHF
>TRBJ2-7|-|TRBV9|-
TGTGCCAGCAGCCCGAGAGACAGGTCCGGGTCCTACGAGCAGTACTTC
CASSPRDRSGSYEQYF
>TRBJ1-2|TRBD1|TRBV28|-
TGTGCCAGCAGTTTATGGCCCAGGGGGCATGGCTACACCTTC
CASSLWPRGHGYTF
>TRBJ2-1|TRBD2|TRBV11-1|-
TGTGCCAGCAGCTACAGACTAGCGGGGCAATATAGTGAGCAGTTCTTC
CASSYRLAGQYSEQFF
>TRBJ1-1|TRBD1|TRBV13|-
TGTGCCAGCAGCTTTTACCGGGACAGTGAGAACACTGAAGCTTTCTTT
CASSFYRDSENTEAFF
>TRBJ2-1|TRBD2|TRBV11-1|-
TGTGCCAGCAGCTTCGGGACTAGCGGGGGTAATGAGCAGTTCTTC
CASSFGTSGGNEQFF
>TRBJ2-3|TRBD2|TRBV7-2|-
TGTGCCAGCAGCCTCGGGACTAGTGCAGATACGCAGTATTTT
CASSLGTSADTQYF